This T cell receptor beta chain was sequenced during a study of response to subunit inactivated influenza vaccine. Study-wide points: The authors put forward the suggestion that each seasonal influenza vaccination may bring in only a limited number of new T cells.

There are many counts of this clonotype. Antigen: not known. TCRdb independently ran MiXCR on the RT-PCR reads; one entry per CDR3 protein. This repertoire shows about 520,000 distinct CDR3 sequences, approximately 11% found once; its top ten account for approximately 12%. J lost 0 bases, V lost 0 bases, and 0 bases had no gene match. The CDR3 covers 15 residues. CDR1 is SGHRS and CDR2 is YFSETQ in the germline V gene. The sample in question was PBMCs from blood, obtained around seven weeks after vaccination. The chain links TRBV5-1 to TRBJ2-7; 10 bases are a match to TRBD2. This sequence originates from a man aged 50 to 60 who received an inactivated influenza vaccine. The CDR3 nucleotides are TGCGCCAGCAGCTTGGCTAGCGGGAGCTCCTACGAGCAGTACTTC. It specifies CASSLASGSSYEQYF.